This TCR beta chain was sequenced in a study of T cell changes during pregnancy in multiple sclerosis. Generated by immunoSEQ multiplex PCR, the TCRdb table keeps only in-frame clones and is missing some. This table holds about 39,000 clones, about 94% found once. The germline V gene has CDR1 SGDLS and CDR2 YYNGEE. Trimming removed 0 bases at V and 7 bases at J, with 5 bases between. This CDR3 has 13 amino acids. Remarks on this clone: The same CDR3 is also encoded by other DNA sequences in this sample.

This chain joins TRBV9 and TRBJ1-6, with D unclear. Source: CD4+ T cells from peripheral blood mononuclear cells, taken after pregnancy. The TCR comes from a female donor with multiple sclerosis, enrolled in a pregnancy study. The CDR3 DNA is TGTGCCAGCAGCGTAGATCAGAATTCACCCCTCCACTTT. It is translated as CASSVDQNSPLHF.